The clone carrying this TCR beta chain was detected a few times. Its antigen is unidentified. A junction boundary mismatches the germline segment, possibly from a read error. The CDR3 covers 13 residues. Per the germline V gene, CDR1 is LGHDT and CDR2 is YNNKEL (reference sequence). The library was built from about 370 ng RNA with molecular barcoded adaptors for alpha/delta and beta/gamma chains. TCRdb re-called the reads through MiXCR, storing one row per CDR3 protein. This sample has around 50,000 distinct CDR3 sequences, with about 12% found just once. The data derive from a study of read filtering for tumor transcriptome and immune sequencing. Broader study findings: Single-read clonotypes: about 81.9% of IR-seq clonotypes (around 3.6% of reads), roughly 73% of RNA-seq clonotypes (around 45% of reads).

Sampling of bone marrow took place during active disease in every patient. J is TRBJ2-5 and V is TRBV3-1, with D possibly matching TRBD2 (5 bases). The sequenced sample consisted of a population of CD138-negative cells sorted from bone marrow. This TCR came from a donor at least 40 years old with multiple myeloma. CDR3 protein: CASNQYLAETQYF. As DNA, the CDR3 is TGTGCCAGCAACCAATATTTAGCGGAGACCCAGTACTTC.